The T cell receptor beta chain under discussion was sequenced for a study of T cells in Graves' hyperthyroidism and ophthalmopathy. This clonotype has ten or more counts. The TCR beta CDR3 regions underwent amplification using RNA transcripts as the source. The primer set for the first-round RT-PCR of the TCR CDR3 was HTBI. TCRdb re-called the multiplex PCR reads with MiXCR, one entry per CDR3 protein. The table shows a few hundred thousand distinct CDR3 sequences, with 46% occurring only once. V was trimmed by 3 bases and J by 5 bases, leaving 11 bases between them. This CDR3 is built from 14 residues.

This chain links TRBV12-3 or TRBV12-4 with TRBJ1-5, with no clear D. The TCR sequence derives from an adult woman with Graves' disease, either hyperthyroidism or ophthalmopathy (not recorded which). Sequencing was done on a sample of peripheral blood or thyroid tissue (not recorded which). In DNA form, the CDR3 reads TGTGCCAGCAGTTTGACTTTGGGAGATCAGCCCCAGCATTTT. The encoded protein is CASSLTLGDQPQHF.